This TCR beta chain was captured by sequencing in a study of T cell repertoires in cytomegalovirus infection. The CDR3 runs 16 residues. V was clipped by 1 base and J by 4 bases; unmatched bases: 6. From germline, CDR1 is SNHLY and CDR2 FYNNEI. TCRdb analysed the reads with MiXCR anew, one entry per CDR3 protein. The sample consists of some 800,000 distinct CDR3 sequences, approximately 32% of them appearing once. For this clonotype: Its antigen is not known.

The J gene is TRBJ1-2, the V gene TRBV2; TRBD1 matches at 10 bases. The receptor was isolated from a human donor in good health (CMV status not recorded). Some clones in this sample may be carry-over from other donors' samples. Sequencing used cultured CD8+ T cells from PBMCs, obtained from culture after CMV antigen stimulation. DNA of the CDR3: TGTGCCAGCAGTGAAGGGGGGACAGGGGACATCTATGGCTACACCTTC. Its protein is CASSEGGTGDIYGYTF.